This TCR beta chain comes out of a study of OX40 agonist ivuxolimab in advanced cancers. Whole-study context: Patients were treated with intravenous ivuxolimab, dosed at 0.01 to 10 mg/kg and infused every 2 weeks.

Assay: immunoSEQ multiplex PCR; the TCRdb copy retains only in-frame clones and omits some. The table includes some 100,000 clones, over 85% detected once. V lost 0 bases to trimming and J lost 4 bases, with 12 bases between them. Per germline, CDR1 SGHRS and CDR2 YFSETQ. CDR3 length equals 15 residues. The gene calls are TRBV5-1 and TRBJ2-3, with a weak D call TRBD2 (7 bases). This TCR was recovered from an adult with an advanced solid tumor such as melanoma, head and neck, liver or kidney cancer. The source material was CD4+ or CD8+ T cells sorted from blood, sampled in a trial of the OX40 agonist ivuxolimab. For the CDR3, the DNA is TGCGCCAGCAGCTTGGAAGGGGGGGCTTCAGATACGCAGTATTTT. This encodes CASSLEGGASDTQYF.